This TCR beta chain was sequenced for a study of response to subunit inactivated influenza vaccine. This clonotype was seen a handful of times. Germline V gives CDR1 SQVTM, CDR2 ANQGSEA. V was clipped by 4 bases and J by 6 bases, with 19 bases between them. The CDR3 sequence is 15 residues long. TCRdb used MiXCR to reprocess the RT-PCR reads, holding one entry per CDR3 protein. Of 500,000 to 750,000 distinct CDR3 sequences listed, 11% to 15% are singletons. The sample here was PBMCs from blood, taken approximately 13 days after vaccination. The clonotype was recovered from a man aged 50 to 60 who received an inactivated influenza vaccine. The gene calls are TRBV29-1 and TRBJ2-4, with D perhaps matching TRBD2 (5 bases). In DNA form, the CDR3 reads TGCAGCGTTGCGGCAGGTTCGGGATTTGGAAACATTCAGTACTTC. Protein product: CSVAAGSGFGNIQYF.